This is a list of T cell receptor beta chains from one sample in a study of T cell repertoires in cytomegalovirus infection. Each CDR3 protein gets one entry after TCRdb re-called the reads with MiXCR. The repertoire holds 160,000 or so distinct CDR3 sequences, with 15% to 20% as singletons. Source material: CD8+ T cells from PBMCs. The receptor set was obtained from a human donor in good health (CMV status not recorded). Some clones in this sample may be carry-over from other donors' samples. The CDR3 runs from the conserved cysteine through the conserved F or W. Each record gives: D gene, J gene, V gene, clone size, CDR3 DNA, CDR3 protein. A D gene is named only where the DNA matches it firmly. Clone size, where shown, is once, few, many, or a class for clones that have expanded.

>.|TRBJ2-4|TRBV7-2|.
TGTGCCAGCAGCTTAGATAGGGAGCCGGGGGCCAAAAACAGTCAGTACTTC
CASSLDREPGAKNSQYF
>TRBD1|TRBJ1-1|TRBV14|.
TGTGCCAGCAGCCAAGAGACAGGGACAAACACTGAAGCTTTCTTT
CASSQETGTNTEAFF
>.|TRBJ1-1|TRBV6-6|.
TGTGCCAGCAGTTACGCAAAACCCACTGAAGCTTTCTTT
CASSYAKPTEAFF
>.|TRBJ1-1|TRBV7-2|.
TGTGCCAGCAGCTTCGGTATACTGAACACTGAAGCTTTCTTT
CASSFGILNTEAFF
>TRBD2|TRBJ2-3|TRBV7-2|.
TGTGCCAGCAGCCTAGGACTAGCGGGCCGCACAGATACGCAGTATTTT
CASSLGLAGRTDTQYF
>TRBD1|TRBJ2-1|TRBV7-2|.
TGTGCCAGCAGGATGACAGGGGGCCCCTACAATGAGCAGTTCTTC
CASRMTGGPYNEQFF
>.|TRBJ2-2|TRBV19|few
TGTGCCAGTAGTATCGGAACCCCCCCCGGGGAGCTGTTTTTT
CASSIGTPPGELFF
>.|TRBJ1-2|TRBV9|few
TGTGCCAGCAGCGTAGGGTCTAACTATGGCTACACCTTC
CASSVGSNYGYTF
>.|TRBJ2-7|TRBV10-1|.
TGCGCCAGCAGTGAGGACAGGATATCCGAGCAGTACTTC
CASSEDRISEQYF
>.|TRBJ1-2|TRBV2|few
TGTGCGACGAACCGAGGGACTTTGGGGTACTATGGCTACACCTTC
CATNRGTLGYYGYTF
>TRBD2|TRBJ2-3|TRBV12-3/TRBV12-4|.
TGTGCCAGCAGTTTCCCCTTGACTAGCGGCCCTACAGATACGCAGTATTTT
CASSFPLTSGPTDTQYF
>TRBD2|TRBJ2-7|TRBV11-2|few
TGTGCCAGCAGCTTAGCTCACGGACTAGCGGACTATACCTACGAGCAGTACTTC
CASSLAHGLADYTYEQYF
>TRBD2|TRBJ2-1|TRBV2|.
TGTGCCAGCAGTGAACTTGGCGGGGGGGCGTGGGATGAGCAGTTCTTC
CASSELGGGAWDEQFF
>.|TRBJ2-7|TRBV11-1|.
TGTGCCAGCAGCTTAAGCAGGGGAGGAACTTACGAGCAGTACTTC
CASSLSRGGTYEQYF
>TRBD1|TRBJ2-3|TRBV11-3|few
TGTGCCAGCAGCACCGCTGACAGGGATAGCACAGATACGCAGTATTTT
CASSTADRDSTDTQYF
>TRBD1|TRBJ2-2|TRBV28|.
TGTGCCAGCAGGTCACCGGGACAGCCTAACACCGGGGAGCTGTTTTTT
CASRSPGQPNTGELFF
>TRBD2|TRBJ2-1|TRBV7-2|many
TGTGCCAGCAGGGGTCGGGAGGGCCGAGCCTACAATGAGCAGTTCTTC
CASRGREGRAYNEQFF
>TRBD1|TRBJ1-3|TRBV9|.
TGTGCCAGCACCCCCCGGGACAGGGGAAACACCATATATTTT
CASTPRDRGNTIYF
>TRBD2|TRBJ2-7|TRBV20-1|.
TGCAGTGCTCGCTTTAATAGCGGGAATGTTTACGAGCAGTACTTC
CSARFNSGNVYEQYF
>TRBD1|TRBJ2-4|TRBV6-6|.
TGTGCCAGCAGTTACTCCCCGGGACAGGGAAACATTCAGTACTTC
CASSYSPGQGNIQYF
>.|TRBJ1-1|TRBV7-8|few
TGTGCCAGCAACCCCTCCGGAAGAGGGGAAGCTTTCTTT
CASNPSGRGEAFF
>.|TRBJ1-5|TRBV7-9|.
TGTGCCAGCAGACAAGGGGGGGCCAATCAGCCCCAGCATTTT
CASRQGGANQPQHF
>TRBD1|TRBJ2-7|TRBV2|few
TGTGCCAGCATTGGGACAGGGGGGGACTACGAGCAGTACTTC
CASIGTGGDYEQYF
>.|TRBJ2-5|TRBV7-2|.
TGTGCCAGCAGCCGCGACGGGGGCTCCAAGGGGACCCAGTACTTC
CASSRDGGSKGTQYF
>.|TRBJ1-6|TRBV7-2|many
TGTGCCAGCAGCCCCTCAAAAAGAGGATCACCCCTCCACTTT
CASSPSKRGSPLHF
>.|TRBJ2-4|TRBV7-8|many
TGTGCCAGCAGCTTATACAGTGAAAACATTCAGTACTTC
CASSLYSENIQYF
>TRBD1|TRBJ2-5|TRBV6-4|.
TGTGCCAGCGAGACCGGGACAGGGAATGAGACCCAGTACTTC
CASETGTGNETQYF
>TRBD1|TRBJ2-7|TRBV28|.
TGTGCCAGCAGTTTAGACAGGGGAGCGTACGAGCAGTACTTC
CASSLDRGAYEQYF
>.|TRBJ1-1|TRBV7-2|few
TGTGCCAGCAGCTTAGAAAGGGGGGGCGAAGCTTTCTTT
CASSLERGGEAFF
>.|TRBJ2-1|TRBV7-2|.
TGTGCCAGCAGCTTAAACCGCCTTTACAATGAGCAGTTCTTC
CASSLNRLYNEQFF
>.|TRBJ2-1|TRBV20-1|.
TGCAGTGCTAGAGACCTGGTAGCGGACGCCTACAATGAGCAGTTCTTC
CSARDLVADAYNEQFF
>.|TRBJ2-7|TRBV7-9|few
TGTGCCATCCCAGGACCCTGGGGCTACGAGCAGTACTTC
CAIPGPWGYEQYF
>.|TRBJ2-1|TRBV7-4|.
TGTGCCCTGAGGGGGGGTACCTATGAGCAGTTCTTC
CALRGGTYEQFF
>.|TRBJ1-2|TRBV7-2|many
TGTGCCAGCAGCTTAAATTCGGGCAGGACTAACTATGGCTACACCTTC
CASSLNSGRTNYGYTF
>.|TRBJ2-1|TRBV19|.
TGTGCCAGCACACCGGGACTGGACGTCAATGAGCAGTTCTTC
CASTPGLDVNEQFF
>.|TRBJ1-1|TRBV7-8|.
TGTGCCAGCAGCCCCCTCGAATCCGCCACTGAAGCTTTCTTT
CASSPLESATEAFF
>.|TRBJ1-1|TRBV6-2/TRBV6-3|.
TGTGCCAGCAGTTACTTTACAGGCACTGAAGCTTTCTTT
CASSYFTGTEAFF
>.|TRBJ2-7|TRBV11-2|.
TGTGCCAGCATCTTGTGGGGGCGGGCGGGCCTTTACGAGCAGTACTTC
CASILWGRAGLYEQYF
>.|TRBJ1-1|TRBV19|few
TGTGCCAGTAGTATAGAAAGCTCCCGCCTTAACACTGAAGCTTTCTTT
CASSIESSRLNTEAFF
>TRBD1|TRBJ2-5|TRBV18|many
TGTGCCAGCTCACCACCGGACAGGGCAATTCTCGAGACCCAGTACTTC
CASSPPDRAILETQYF
>.|TRBJ1-1|TRBV28|.
TGTGCCAGCAGTTTCTCCGAGGGGTCACGGCAGGCGGGTTTCTTT
CASSFSEGSRQAGFF
>.|TRBJ2-7|TRBV28|few
TGTGCCAGCAGTTTACTAACCGAGCAGTACTTC
CASSLLTEQYF
>.|TRBJ1-2|TRBV7-2|.
TGTGCCAGCAGCCGTAGCGGCGTTTCGTTGATTTATGGCTACACCTTC
CASSRSGVSLIYGYTF
>.|TRBJ1-2|TRBV6-1|.
TGTGCCACCATGTTCGCGGGGAAGTATGGCTACACCTTC
CATMFAGKYGYTF